The 5 T cell receptor beta chains below were found in one sample sequenced in a study of blood T cell repertoires in COVID-19. TCRdb keeps only in-frame clones here, not all; method: immunoSEQ multiplex PCR. This table has 300,000 to 350,000 clones, approximately 88% appearing once. Input material: peripheral blood. Receptor source: a woman in her twenties or thirties with COVID-19, enrolled during active disease.

This chain uses TRBV7-2 with TRBJ2-7; D is unresolved. CDR1 SGHTA and CDR2 FQGNSA come from the germline V gene. There are 17 residues in the CDR3. Trimming shortened V by 2 bases and J by 3 bases, and 20 bases separated the two germline ends. CDR3 nucleotides: TGTGCCAGCAGCTTATCCGACGGAACGCGGCCCAGCTACGAGCAGTACTTC. Translated, it gives CASSLSDGTRPSYEQYF.

This sequence joins TRBV15 and TRBJ1-5; possibly TRBD1 for D (5 bases). The CDR3 extends over 15 amino acids. V was shortened by 2 bases and J by 7 bases, with 15 bases between the two germline ends. The V gene's germline CDR1 is LNHNV and CDR2 YYDKDF (reference sequence). CDR3 DNA sequence: TGTGCCACCAGCAGATCCAGGGACTTGGCCCAGCCCCAGCATTTT. It yields the protein CATSRSRDLAQPQHF. Combining the CDR3 with reference TRBV15 and TRBJ1-5 gives the whole variable domain DAMVIQNPRYQVTQFGKPVTLSCSQTLNHNVMYWYQQKSSQAPKLLFHYYDKDFNNEADTPDNFQSRRPNTSFCFLDIRSPGLGDTAMYLCATSRSRDLAQPQHFGDGTRLSIL.

The chain employs TRBV5-1 and TRBJ2-1; 16 nucleotides align to TRBD2. V dropped 4 bases and J dropped 5; count of bases not matched to a gene: 6. Per germline, CDR1 SGHRS and CDR2 YFSETQ. The CDR3 sequence is 17 residues long. CDR3 sequence reads: CASSTGLAGGPDNEQFF. The CDR3 DNA is TGCGCCAGCAGCACGGGACTAGCGGGGGGGCCGGACAATGAGCAGTTCTTC.

In this sample, this clone turned up a few times. The chain couples TRBV3-1 (or the pseudogene TRBV3-2) to TRBJ1-5; weak D call: TRBD1 (6 bases). Germline CDR1 is LGHDT and CDR2 is YNNKEL (reference sequence). The ends were cut back, 5 bases at V and 7 bases at J, with 9 bases in the middle. CDR3 size: 12 residues. CDR3 DNA: TGTGCCAGCAGCTTGAGGGGGCAGCCCCAGCATTTT. It yields the protein CASSLRGQPQHF.

The chain has TRBV6-4 and TRBJ2-1, with D perhaps matching TRBD2 (7 bases). Germline V CDR1 and CDR2: MRHNA, SNTAGT. The CDR3 sequence is 15 residues long. Between the trimmed V and J ends, which lost 5 bases and 2 bases, there was a span of 13 bases. The CDR3 loop is CASSSRGATYNEQFF. The CDR3 DNA is TGTGCCAGCAGTTCACGGGGGGCGACCTACAATGAGCAGTTCTTC.